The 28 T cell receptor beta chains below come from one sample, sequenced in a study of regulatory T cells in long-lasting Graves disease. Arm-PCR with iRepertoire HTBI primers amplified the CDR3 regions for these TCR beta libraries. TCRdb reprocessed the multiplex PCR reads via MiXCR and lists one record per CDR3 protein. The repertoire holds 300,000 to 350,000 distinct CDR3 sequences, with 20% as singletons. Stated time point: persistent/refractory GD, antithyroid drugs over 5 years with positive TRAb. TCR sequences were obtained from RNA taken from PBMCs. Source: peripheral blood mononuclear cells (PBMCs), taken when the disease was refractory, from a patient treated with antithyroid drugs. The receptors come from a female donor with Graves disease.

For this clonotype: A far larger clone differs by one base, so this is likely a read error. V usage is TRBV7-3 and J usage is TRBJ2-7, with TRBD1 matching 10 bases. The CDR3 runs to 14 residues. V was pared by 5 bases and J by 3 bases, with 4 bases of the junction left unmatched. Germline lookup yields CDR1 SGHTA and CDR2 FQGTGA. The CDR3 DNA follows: TGTGCCAGCAGCGTGGGACAGGGGCTCTACGAGCAGTACTTC. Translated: CASSVGQGLYEQYF.

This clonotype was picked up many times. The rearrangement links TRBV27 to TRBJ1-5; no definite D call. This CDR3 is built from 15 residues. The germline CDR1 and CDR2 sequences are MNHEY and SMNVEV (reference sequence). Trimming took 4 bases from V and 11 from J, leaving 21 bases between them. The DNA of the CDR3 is TGTGCCAGCAGTTCCCGTGGTATCTCGTTCGGTGCCCAGCATTTT. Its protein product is CASSSRGISFGAQHF.

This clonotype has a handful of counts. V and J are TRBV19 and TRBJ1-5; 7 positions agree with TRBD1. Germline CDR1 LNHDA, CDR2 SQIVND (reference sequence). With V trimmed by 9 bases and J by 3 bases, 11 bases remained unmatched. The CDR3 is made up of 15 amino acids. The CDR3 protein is CASRPWDSFNQPQHF. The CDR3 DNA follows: TGTGCCAGCCGGCCCTGGGACAGCTTCAATCAGCCCCAGCATTTT. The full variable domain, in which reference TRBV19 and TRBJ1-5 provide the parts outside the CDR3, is DGGITQSPKYLFRKEGQNVTLSCEQNLNHDAMYWYRQDPGQGLRLIYYSQIVNDFQKGDIAEGYSVSREKKESFPLTVTSAQKNPTAFYLCASRPWDSFNQPQHFGDGTRLSIL.

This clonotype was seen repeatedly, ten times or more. The CDR3 region is CASIIGTRGYTF. Here the CDR3 DNA reads TGTGCCAGCATTATAGGAACCCGCGGCTACACCTTC. This chain uses TRBV7-2 with TRBJ1-2; D uncertain. Trimming removed 7 bases from V and 8 bases from J, with 14 bases in between. Germline-derived CDR1 and CDR2 are SGHTA and FQGNSA. The CDR3 covers 12 residues. Complete variable domain (other parts from reference TRBV7-2 and TRBJ1-2): GAGVSQSPSNKVTEKGKDVELRCDPISGHTALYWYRQSLGQGLEFLIYFQGNSAPDKSGLPSDRFSAERTGGSVSTLTIQRTQQEDSAVYLCASIIGTRGYTFGSGTRLTVV.

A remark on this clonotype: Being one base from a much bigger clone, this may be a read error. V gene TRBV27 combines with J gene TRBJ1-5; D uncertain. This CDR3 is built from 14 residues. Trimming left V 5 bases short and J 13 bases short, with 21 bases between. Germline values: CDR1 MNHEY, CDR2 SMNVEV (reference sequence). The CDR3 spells CASSDHGPAGRQHF. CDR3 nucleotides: TGTGCCAGCAGTGACCATGGACCCGCGGGTCGGCAGCATTTT.

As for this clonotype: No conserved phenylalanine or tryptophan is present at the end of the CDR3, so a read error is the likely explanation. The CDR3 DNA sequence: TGTGCCAGCAGTTTTAATATTAGGGGGCGCCTCACTGAAGCTTTCCTT. It encodes CASSFNIRGRLTEAFL. The chain carries TRBV6-5 and TRBJ1-1; 7 positions match TRBD1. From germline, CDR1 is MNHEY and CDR2 SVGAGI. Unmatched junction bases numbered 12, after V lost 4 bases and J lost 4 bases. The CDR3 is made up of 16 amino acids.

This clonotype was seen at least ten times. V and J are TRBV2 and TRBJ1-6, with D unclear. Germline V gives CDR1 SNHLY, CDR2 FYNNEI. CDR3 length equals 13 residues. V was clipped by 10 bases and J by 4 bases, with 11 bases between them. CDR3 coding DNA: TGTGCCACAGGCACCGAGTATAATTCACCCCTCCACTTT. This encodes CATGTEYNSPLHF. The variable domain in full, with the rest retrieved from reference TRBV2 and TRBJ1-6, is EPEVTQTPSHQVTQMGQEVILRCVPISNHLYFYWYRQILGQKVEFLVSFYNNEISEKSEIFDDQFSVERPDGSNFTLKIRSTKLEDSAMYFCATGTEYNSPLHFGNGTRLTVT.

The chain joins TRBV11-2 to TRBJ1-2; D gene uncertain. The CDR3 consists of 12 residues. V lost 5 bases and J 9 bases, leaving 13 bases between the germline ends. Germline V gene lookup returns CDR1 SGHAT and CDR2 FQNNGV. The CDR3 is CASSPGQARYTF. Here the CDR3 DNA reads TGTGCCAGCAGCCCGGGCCAGGCGCGCTACACCTTC.

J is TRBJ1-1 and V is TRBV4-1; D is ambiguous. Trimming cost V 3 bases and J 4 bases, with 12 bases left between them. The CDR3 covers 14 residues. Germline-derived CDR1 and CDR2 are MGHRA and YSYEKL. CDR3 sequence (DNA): TGCGCCAGCAGCCAGCCTTACGGAGCCACTGAAGCTTTCTTT. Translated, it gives CASSQPYGATEAFF.

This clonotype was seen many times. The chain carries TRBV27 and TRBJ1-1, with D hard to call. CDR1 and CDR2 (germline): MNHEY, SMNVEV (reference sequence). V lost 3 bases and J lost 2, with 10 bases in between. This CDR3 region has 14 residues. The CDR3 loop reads CASSLQQSNTEAFF. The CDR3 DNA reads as TGTGCCAGCAGTTTGCAACAGAGTAACACTGAAGCTTTCTTT.

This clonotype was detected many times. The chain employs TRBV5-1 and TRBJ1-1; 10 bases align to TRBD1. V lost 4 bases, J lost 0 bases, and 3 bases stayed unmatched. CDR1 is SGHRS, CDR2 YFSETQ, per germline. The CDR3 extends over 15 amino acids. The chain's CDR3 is CASSTGQGMNTEAFF. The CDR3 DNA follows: TGCGCCAGCAGCACGGGACAGGGGATGAACACTGAAGCTTTCTTT.

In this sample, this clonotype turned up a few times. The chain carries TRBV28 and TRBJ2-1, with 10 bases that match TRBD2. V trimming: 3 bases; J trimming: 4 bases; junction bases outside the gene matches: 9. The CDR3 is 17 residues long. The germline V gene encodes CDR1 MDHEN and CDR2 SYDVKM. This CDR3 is CASSFLWASGRYNEQFF. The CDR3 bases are TGTGCCAGCAGTTTCCTTTGGGCTAGCGGGAGATACAATGAGCAGTTCTTC.

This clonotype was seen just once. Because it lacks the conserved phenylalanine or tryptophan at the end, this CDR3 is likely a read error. CDR3 protein: CASSLKGGNSPLHL. The CDR3 nucleotides are TGTGCCAGCAGCTTAAAGGGGGGGAATTCACCCCTCCACCTT. This rearrangement joins TRBV7-9 to TRBJ1-6; TRBD1 is a possible D gene (6 bases). Germline lookup yields CDR1 SEHNR and CDR2 FQNEAQ (reference sequence). The V end was cut by 2 bases, the J end by 7 bases, with 9 bases between. The length of the CDR3 is 14 residues.

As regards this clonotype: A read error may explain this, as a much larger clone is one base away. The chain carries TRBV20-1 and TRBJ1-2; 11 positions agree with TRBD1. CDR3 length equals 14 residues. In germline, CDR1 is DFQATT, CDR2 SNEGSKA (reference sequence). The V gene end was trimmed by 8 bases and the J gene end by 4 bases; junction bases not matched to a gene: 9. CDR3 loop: CSTAPGQGGYGYTF. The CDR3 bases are TGCAGTACCGCTCCGGGACAGGGGGGCTATGGCTACACCTTC.

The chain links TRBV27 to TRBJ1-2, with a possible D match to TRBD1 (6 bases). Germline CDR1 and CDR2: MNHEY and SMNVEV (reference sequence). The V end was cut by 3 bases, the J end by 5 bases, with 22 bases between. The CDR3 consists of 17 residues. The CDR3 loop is CASSFQKGGARGYGYTF. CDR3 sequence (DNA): TGTGCCAGCAGTTTCCAAAAAGGGGGGGCAAGAGGGTATGGCTACACCTTC.

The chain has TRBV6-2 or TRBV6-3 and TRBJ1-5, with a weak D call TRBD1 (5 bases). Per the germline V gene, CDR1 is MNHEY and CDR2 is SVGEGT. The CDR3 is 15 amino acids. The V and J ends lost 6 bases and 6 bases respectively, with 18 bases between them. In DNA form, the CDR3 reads TGTGCCAGCAGACTGGGACGGGGGTCCAGTCAGCCCCAGCATTTT. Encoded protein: CASRLGRGSSQPQHF.

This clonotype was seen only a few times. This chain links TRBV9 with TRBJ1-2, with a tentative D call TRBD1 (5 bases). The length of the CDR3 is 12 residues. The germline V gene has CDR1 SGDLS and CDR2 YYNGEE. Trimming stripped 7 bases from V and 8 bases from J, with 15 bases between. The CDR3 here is CASFGGFLGYTF. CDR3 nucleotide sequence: TGTGCCAGCTTTGGGGGTTTTTTGGGCTACACCTTC.

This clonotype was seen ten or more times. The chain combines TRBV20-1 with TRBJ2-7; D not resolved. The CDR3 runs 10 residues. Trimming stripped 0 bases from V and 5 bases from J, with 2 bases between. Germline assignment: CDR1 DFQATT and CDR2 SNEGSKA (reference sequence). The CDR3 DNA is TGCAGTGCTAGAGATCACGAGCAGTACTTC. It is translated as CSARDHEQYF.

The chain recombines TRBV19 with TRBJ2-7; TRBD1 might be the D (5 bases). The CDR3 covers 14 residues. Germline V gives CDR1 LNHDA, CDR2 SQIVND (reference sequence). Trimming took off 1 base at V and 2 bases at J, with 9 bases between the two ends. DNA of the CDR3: TGTGCCAGTAGTATAGGGGGCTCCGCCTACGAGCAGTACTTC. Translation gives CASSIGGSAYEQYF.

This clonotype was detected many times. This CDR3 is CAWSRDRGYEQYF. Written as DNA, the CDR3 is TGTGCCTGGAGTAGGGACAGGGGGTACGAGCAGTACTTC. The chain links TRBV30 to TRBJ2-7; 11 nucleotides align to TRBD1. This CDR3 has 13 residues. Germline V gene data show CDR1 as GTSNPN and CDR2 as SVGIG (reference sequence). With 2 bases clipped from V and 4 bases from J, the junction kept 1 base outside the gene matches.

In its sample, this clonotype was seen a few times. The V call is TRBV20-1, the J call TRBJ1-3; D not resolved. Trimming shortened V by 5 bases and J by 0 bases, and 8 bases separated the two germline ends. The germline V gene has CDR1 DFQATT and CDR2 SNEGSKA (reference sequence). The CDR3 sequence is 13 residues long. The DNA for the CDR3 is TGCAGTGCTTTCTGGATCTCTGGAAACACCATATATTTT. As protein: CSAFWISGNTIYF.

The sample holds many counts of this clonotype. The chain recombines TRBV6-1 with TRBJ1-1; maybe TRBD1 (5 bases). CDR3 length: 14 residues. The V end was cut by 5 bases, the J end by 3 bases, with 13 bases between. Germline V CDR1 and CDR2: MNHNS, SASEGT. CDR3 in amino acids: CASSRYDSYTEAFF. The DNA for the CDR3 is TGTGCCAGCAGTCGTTATGACAGCTACACTGAAGCTTTCTTT.

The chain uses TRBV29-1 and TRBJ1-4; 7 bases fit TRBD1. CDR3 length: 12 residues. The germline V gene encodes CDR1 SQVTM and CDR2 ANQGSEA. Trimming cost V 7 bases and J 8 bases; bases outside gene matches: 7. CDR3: CSARTGAEKLFF. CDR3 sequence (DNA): TGCAGCGCTAGGACAGGAGCCGAAAAACTGTTTTTT.

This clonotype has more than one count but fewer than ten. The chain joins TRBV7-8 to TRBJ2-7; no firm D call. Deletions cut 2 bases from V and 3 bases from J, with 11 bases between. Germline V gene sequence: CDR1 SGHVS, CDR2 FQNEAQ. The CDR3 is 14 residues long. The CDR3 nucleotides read TGTGCCAGCAGCTTAACCGCAATAGGCTACGAGCAGTACTTC. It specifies CASSLTAIGYEQYF.

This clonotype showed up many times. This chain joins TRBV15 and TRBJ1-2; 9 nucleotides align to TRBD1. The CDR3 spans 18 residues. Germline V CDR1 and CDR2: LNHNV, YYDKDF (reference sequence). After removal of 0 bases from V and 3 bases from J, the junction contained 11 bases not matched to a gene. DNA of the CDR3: TGTGCCACCAGCAGAGATCGTTTGGGGACAGGGCCACACTATGGCTACACCTTC. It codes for CATSRDRLGTGPHYGYTF.

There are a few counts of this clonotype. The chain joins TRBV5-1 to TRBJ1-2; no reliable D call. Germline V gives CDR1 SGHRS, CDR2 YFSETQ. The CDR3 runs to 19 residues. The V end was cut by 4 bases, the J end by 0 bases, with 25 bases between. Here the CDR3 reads CASSPSSGHSGTSNYGYTF. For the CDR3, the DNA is TGCGCCAGCAGCCCCTCCTCGGGCCATTCGGGCACCTCTAACTATGGCTACACCTTC.

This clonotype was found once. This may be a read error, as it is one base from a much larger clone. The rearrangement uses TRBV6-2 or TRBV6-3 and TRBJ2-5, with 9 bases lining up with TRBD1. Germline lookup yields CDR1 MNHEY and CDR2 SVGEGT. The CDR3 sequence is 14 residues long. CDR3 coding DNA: TGTGCCAGCAGCAGGGACAGGGTGGCAGAGGCCCAGTACTTC. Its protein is CASSRDRVAEAQYF.

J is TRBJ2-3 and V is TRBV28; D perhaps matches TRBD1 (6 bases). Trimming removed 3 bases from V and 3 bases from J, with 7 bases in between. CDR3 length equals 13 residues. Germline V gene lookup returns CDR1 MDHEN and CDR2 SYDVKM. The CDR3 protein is CASSFTGTDTQYF. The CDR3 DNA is TGTGCCAGCAGTTTTACAGGGACAGATACGCAGTATTTT.